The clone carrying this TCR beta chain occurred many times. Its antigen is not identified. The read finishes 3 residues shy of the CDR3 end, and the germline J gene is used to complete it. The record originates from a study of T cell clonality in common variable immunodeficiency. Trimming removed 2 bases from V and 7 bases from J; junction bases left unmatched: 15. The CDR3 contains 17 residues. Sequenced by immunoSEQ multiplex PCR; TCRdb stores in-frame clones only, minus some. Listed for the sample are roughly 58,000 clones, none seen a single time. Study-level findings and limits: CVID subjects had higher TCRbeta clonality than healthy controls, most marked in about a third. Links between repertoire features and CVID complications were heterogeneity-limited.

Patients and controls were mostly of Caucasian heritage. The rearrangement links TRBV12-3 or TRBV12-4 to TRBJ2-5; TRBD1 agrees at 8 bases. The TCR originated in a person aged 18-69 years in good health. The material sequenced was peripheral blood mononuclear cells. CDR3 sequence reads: CASSLRRGDRSQGTQYF. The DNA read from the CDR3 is TGTGCCAGCAGTTTAAGAAGGGGGGACAGGTCGCAGGGGACC.